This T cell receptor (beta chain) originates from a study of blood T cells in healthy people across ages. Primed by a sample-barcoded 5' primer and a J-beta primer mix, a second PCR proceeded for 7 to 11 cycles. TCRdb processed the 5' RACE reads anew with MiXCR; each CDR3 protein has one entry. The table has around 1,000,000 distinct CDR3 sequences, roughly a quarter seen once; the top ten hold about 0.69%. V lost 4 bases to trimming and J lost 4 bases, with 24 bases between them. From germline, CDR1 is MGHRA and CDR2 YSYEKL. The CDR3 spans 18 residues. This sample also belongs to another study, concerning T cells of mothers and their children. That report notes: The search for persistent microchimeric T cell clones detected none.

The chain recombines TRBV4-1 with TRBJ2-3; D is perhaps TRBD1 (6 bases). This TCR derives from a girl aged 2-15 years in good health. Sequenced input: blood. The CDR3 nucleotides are TGCGCCAGCAGCCCCCTGGGAGCGCAGCATGGGGGCGCAGATACGCAGTATTTT. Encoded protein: CASSPLGAQHGGADTQYF.